The 17 T cell receptor beta chains presented below share a single source sample, sequenced in a study of blood T cell repertoires in COVID-19. The protocol was immunoSEQ multiplex PCR, while the TCRdb copy is restricted to in-frame clones and leaves out a portion. The repertoire has 150,000 to 200,000 clones, around 83% of them found once; the top ten carry 3.6%. What was sequenced was PBMCs or T cells enriched from blood (not recorded which). All receptors derive from a woman aged 45-65 years in a cohort exposed to, infected with or recovered from COVID-19 (not recorded which).

V and J are TRBV6-5 and TRBJ2-3, with 8 bases matching TRBD1. CDR3 length equals 15 residues. Germline CDR1 MNHEY, CDR2 SVGAGI. V dropped 6 bases and J dropped 0; count of bases not matched to a gene: 5. The CDR3 reads CASRGQAPSTDTQYF. DNA for the CDR3: TGTGCCAGCAGGGGACAGGCCCCTAGCACAGATACGCAGTATTTT.

Comments on this clone: No DNA is shown, since the ends of the CDR3 on it are uncertain; the CDR3 is the one TCRdb lists. The chain carries TRBV6-2 or TRBV6-3 and TRBJ1-5; whether TRBD1, the table's D call, matches the DNA was not checked. Germline lookup yields CDR1 MNHEY and CDR2 SVGEGT. The CDR3 is made up of 15 amino acids, end residues included. The CDR3 loop is CASSTSDRDNQPQHF.

The rearrangement uses TRBV28 and TRBJ1-6; no clear D gene. The CDR3 runs to 11 residues. With 6 bases removed from V and 7 bases from J, the gap between germline ends came to 4 bases. Germline CDR1 is MDHEN and CDR2 is SYDVKM. This CDR3 is CASRSNSPLHF. In DNA form, the CDR3 reads TGTGCCAGCAGATCAAATTCACCCCTCCACTTT.

The V call is TRBV5-4, the J call TRBJ2-1, with TRBD2 identical over 7 bases. V lost 3 bases and J lost 7; bases outside the gene matches: 16. The CDR3 length is 17 residues. CDR1 and CDR2 (germline): SGHNT, YYREEE (reference sequence). CDR3 DNA: TGTGCCAGCAGCTCGGGGGGAGCCGCCTTGTCGGGAAATGAGCAGTTCTTC. This sequence encodes CASSSGGAALSGNEQFF.

V is TRBV24-1 and J is TRBJ1-1; unclear D gene. The V and J ends lost 5 bases and 4 bases respectively, with 10 bases between them. CDR3 length equals 13 residues. Germline lookup yields CDR1 KGHDR and CDR2 SFDVKD. CDR3 loop: CATSGLGGTEAFF. In DNA, the CDR3 is TGTGCCACCAGTGGCCTTGGCGGCACTGAAGCTTTCTTT.

This clone was seen a handful of times. The chain combines TRBV7-2 with TRBJ2-2; the D gene is possibly TRBD1 (6 bases). CDR3 length: 16 amino acids. Germline CDR1 and CDR2: SGHTA and FQGNSA. V lost 6 bases, J lost 5 bases, and 19 bases lay in between. CDR3 nucleotides: TGTGCCAGCAGTAAATTTGGCAGGGGAGATACCGGGGAGCTGTTTTTT. Translating gives CASSKFGRGDTGELFF.

The J gene is TRBJ2-7, the V gene TRBV7-8; 9 positions match TRBD2. The CDR3 is 15 residues long. CDR1 and CDR2 from the germline V gene are SGHVS and FQNEAQ. V shed 5 bases and J 5 bases; nucleotides not matched to a gene: 10. This CDR3 is CASSTPGLAAHEQYF. The CDR3 coding sequence is TGTGCCAGCAGCACACCGGGACTAGCCGCCCACGAGCAGTACTTC.

The chain is built from TRBV27 and TRBJ1-4; no clear D gene. The CDR3 is 16 residues long. Germline V gene data show CDR1 as MNHEY and CDR2 as SMNVEV (reference sequence). V was trimmed by 2 bases and J by 8 bases, leaving 18 bases between them. This chain's CDR3 is CASSLNSRPGGEKLFF. CDR3 in DNA: TGTGCCAGCAGTTTAAACAGTCGCCCCGGAGGGGAAAAACTGTTTTTT.

The V call is TRBV5-8, the J call TRBJ2-7, with 13 nucleotides matching TRBD2. Germline CDR1 and CDR2: SGHTS and YDEGEE. The CDR3 sequence is 14 residues long. The V segment lost 4 bases and the J segment 6 bases; nucleotides outside the gene matches: 4. The CDR3 region has the DNA TGTGCCAGCAGCAGAAGGACTAGCGGGGGCGAGCAGTACTTC. Protein: CASSRRTSGGEQYF.

This clone was picked up a small number of times. V and J are TRBV19 and TRBJ1-6, with D perhaps TRBD1 (5 bases). Trimming cost V 3 bases and J 13 bases, with 13 bases left between them. Looked up from germline, CDR1 is LNHDA and CDR2 is SQIVND (reference sequence). The CDR3 extends over 13 amino acids. This CDR3 is CASSIDSSSPLHF. The CDR3 DNA reads as TGTGCCAGTAGTATTGACAGTTCTAGTCCCCTCCACTTT. The full variable domain, completed using reference TRBV19 and TRBJ1-6, is DGGITQSPKYLFRKEGQNVTLSCEQNLNHDAMYWYRQDPGQGLRLIYYSQIVNDFQKGDIAEGYSVSREKKESFPLTVTSAQKNPTAFYLCASSIDSSSPLHFGNGTRLTVT.

This clone was found once. The V and J genes are TRBV3-1 (or the pseudogene TRBV3-2) and TRBJ2-3; TRBD2 matches at 15 bases. Trimming removed 2 bases from V and 4 bases from J; junction bases left unmatched: 7. Germline CDR1 reads LGHDT; CDR2 reads YNNKEL (reference sequence). This CDR3 comprises 18 residues. CDR3 bases: TGTGCCAGCAGCCAAACGGGACTAGCGGGAGGATCTCCAGATACGCAGTATTTT. Its protein is CASSQTGLAGGSPDTQYF.

V and J are TRBV28 and TRBJ2-4; D may be TRBD1 (5 bases). Per the germline V gene, CDR1 is MDHEN and CDR2 is SYDVKM. V was clipped by 3 bases and J by 6 bases, with 9 bases between them. The CDR3 is 13 amino acids. CDR3 in amino acids: CASSFQGLNIQYF. In nucleotides, the CDR3 is TGTGCCAGCAGTTTCCAGGGTTTAAACATTCAGTACTTC. Looking up the rest from reference TRBV28 and TRBJ2-4 gives the full variable domain: DVKVTQSSRYLVKRTGEKVFLECVQDMDHENMFWYRQDPGLGLRLIYFSYDVKMKEKGDIPEGYSVSREKKERFSLILESASTNQTSMYLCASSFQGLNIQYFGAGTRLSVL.

The V and J genes are TRBV5-6 and TRBJ1-2, with TRBD1 matching 7 bases. Looked up from germline, CDR1 is SGHDT and CDR2 is YYEEEE. The CDR3 loop spans 15 amino acids. The ends lost 4 bases at V and 4 bases at J; junction bases unmatched: 10. The CDR3 region is CASSLLQGPGYGYTF. The CDR3 nucleotides are TGTGCCAGCAGCCTTTTACAGGGGCCGGGCTATGGCTACACCTTC.

This chain connects TRBV11-2 to TRBJ1-1; D call uncertain. There are 15 residues in the CDR3. Germline CDR1 reads SGHAT; CDR2 reads FQNNGV. The ends were cut back, 1 base at V and 2 bases at J, with 11 bases in the middle. CDR3 nucleotide sequence: TGTGCCAGCAGCTTAGTCGGGGTTGGAAACACTGAAGCTTTCTTT. Its protein is CASSLVGVGNTEAFF. The full variable domain, its missing parts supplied by reference TRBV11-2 and TRBJ1-1, is EAGVAQSPRYKIIEKRQSVAFWCNPISGHATLYWYQQILGQGPKLLIQFQNNGVVDDSQLPKDRFSAERLKGVDSTLKIQPAKLEDSAVYLCASSLVGVGNTEAFFGQGTRLTVV.

This clone was recorded a few times. CDR3: CASSLTSGGALNEQYF. The CDR3 DNA is TGTGCCAGCAGCCTGACTAGCGGGGGGGCCCTAAACGAGCAGTACTTC. The V call is TRBV11-2, the J call TRBJ2-7, with 14 bases aligning to TRBD2. The V and J ends lost 5 bases and 5 bases, in that order; junction bases with no gene match: 8. This CDR3 has 16 residues. Germline CDR1 and CDR2: SGHAT and FQNNGV.

The chain uses TRBV5-1 and TRBJ2-5, with 7 bases lining up with TRBD2. Per the germline V gene, CDR1 is SGHRS and CDR2 is YFSETQ. The CDR3 spans 16 residues. V trimming: 3 bases; J trimming: 4 bases; junction bases outside the gene matches: 12. The CDR3 region has the DNA TGCGCCAGCAGCTCTACCTCCGGGAGGACGGGAGAGACCCAGTACTTC. Encoded protein: CASSSTSGRTGETQYF.

The chain employs TRBV24-1 and TRBJ2-3; D possibly corresponds to TRBD1 (6 bases). The V gene's germline CDR1 is KGHDR and CDR2 SFDVKD. The germline V and J ends were trimmed by 4 bases and 3 bases, with 16 bases remaining between them. CDR3 size: 16 residues. The CDR3 sequence: CATSDRVAGATDTQYF. The CDR3 DNA reads as TGTGCCACCAGTGACCGCGTTGCAGGGGCTACAGATACGCAGTATTTT.